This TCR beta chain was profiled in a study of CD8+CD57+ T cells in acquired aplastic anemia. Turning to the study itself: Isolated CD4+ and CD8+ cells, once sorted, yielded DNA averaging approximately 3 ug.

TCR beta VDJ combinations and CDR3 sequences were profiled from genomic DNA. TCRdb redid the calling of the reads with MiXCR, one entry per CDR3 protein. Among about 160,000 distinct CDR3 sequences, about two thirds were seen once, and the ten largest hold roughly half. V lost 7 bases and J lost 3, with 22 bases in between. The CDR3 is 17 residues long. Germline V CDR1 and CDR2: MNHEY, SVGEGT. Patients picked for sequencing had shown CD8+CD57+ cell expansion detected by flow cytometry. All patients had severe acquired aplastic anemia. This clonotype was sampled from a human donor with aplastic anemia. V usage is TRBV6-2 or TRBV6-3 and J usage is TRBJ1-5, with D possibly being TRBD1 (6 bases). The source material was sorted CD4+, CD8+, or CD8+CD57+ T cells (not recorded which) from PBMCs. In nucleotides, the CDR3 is TGTGCCAGCACCCTGGGGACACTCCGGCCGTTCAATCAGCCCCAGCATTTT. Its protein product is CASTLGTLRPFNQPQHF.